These 31 T cell receptor beta chains originate from one sample sequenced in a study of T cell clusters in autoimmune cytopenias. TRB was amplified by touch-down multiplex PCR, primer pools A and B combined. Reanalyzing the multiplex PCR reads, TCRdb keeps one entry per CDR3 protein, without DNA. The repertoire table contains some 5,000 distinct CDR3 sequences. Each sample's input was 250 to 300 ng genomic DNA, 30,000 to 45,000 genome equivalents. Sequencing was done on a sample of peripheral blood. These receptors all stem from a human donor with an autoimmune cytopenia or autoimmune hepatitis (not recorded which).

Frequency places this clonotype as medium-sized. The V gene is TRBV5-4, the J gene TRBJ2-1; TCRdb names TRBD1, which stays unverified in the absence of DNA. CDR3 length: 13 amino acids. Germline CDR1 is SGHNT and CDR2 is YYREEE (reference sequence). CDR3 in amino acids: CASSLQGMTEQFF.

By frequency, this clonotype registers medium-sized. The CDR3 reads CASRPPGRIQETQYF. This rearrangement joins TRBV27 to TRBJ2-5; TCRdb's D call, TRBD1, is unchecked because there is no DNA. This CDR3 has 15 amino acids. CDR1 is MNHEY and CDR2 is SMNVEV in the germline V gene (reference sequence).

The gene calls are TRBV6-1 and TRBJ2-7. Germline V CDR1 and CDR2: MNHNS, SASEGT. There are 13 residues in the CDR3. The CDR3 protein is CASRQSSPYEQYF.

This clonotype is called medium-sized (0.01 to 0.1%) based on its frequency. The chain employs TRBV29-1 and TRBJ1-1; TCRdb calls TRBD1, which cannot be checked without DNA. The CDR3 contains 12 residues. The germline V gene encodes CDR1 SQVTM and CDR2 ANQGSEA. This CDR3 is CSVPAGGTEAFF.

CDR3 loop: CASSGVGILGEQYF. The V and J genes are TRBV19 and TRBJ2-7. CDR3 length: 14 residues. Germline V gene lookup returns CDR1 LNHDA and CDR2 SQIVND (reference sequence).

This clonotype ranks as medium-sized in terms of frequency. V and J are TRBV6-5 and TRBJ2-7; the TCRdb call, TRBD1, lacks DNA for checking. Germline loops: CDR1 MNHEY, CDR2 SVGAGI. There are 16 residues in the CDR3. The CDR3 protein is CASSYSGTGGGYEQYF.

By frequency, this clonotype is medium-sized. This chain joins TRBV6-2 or TRBV6-3 and TRBJ2-6; TCRdb reports TRBD1, a call that lacks DNA to check it against. Germline-derived CDR1 and CDR2 are MNHEY and SVGEGT. The CDR3 has 15 residues. The CDR3 region is CASSDRNSGANVLTF.

CDR3 amino acids: CASSLGTSGRNEQFF. This rearrangement joins TRBV27 to TRBJ2-1; absent DNA, TCRdb's TRBD2 call cannot be checked. The V gene's germline CDR1 is MNHEY and CDR2 SMNVEV (reference sequence). This CDR3 has 15 residues.

This clonotype counts as medium-sized by frequency. This chain connects TRBV19 to TRBJ2-7; TCRdb designates TRBD1, a call that cannot be tested without DNA. CDR3 length: 15 residues. Per the germline V gene, CDR1 is LNHDA and CDR2 is SQIVND (reference sequence). CDR3 sequence reads: CASSMRGQPVDEQYF.

This clonotype ranks as medium-sized in terms of frequency. The J gene is TRBJ2-3, the V gene TRBV29-1; there is no DNA to check the TCRdb D call of TRBD2. Germline V lookup: CDR1 SQVTM, CDR2 ANQGSEA. CDR3 length: 17 residues. The CDR3 reads CSVEDPVAGDRTDTQYF.

Frequency places this clonotype as medium-sized. The chain recombines TRBV6-6 with TRBJ2-1. CDR1 is MNHNY, CDR2 SVGAGI, per germline (reference sequence). The length of the CDR3 is 14 residues. The CDR3 loop is CASSHSRQIDEQFF.

Considering frequency, this clonotype is medium-sized. The J gene is TRBJ1-1, the V gene TRBV19. Germline CDR1 LNHDA, CDR2 SQIVND (reference sequence). The CDR3 is 13 residues long. CDR3 amino acids: CASSMTENTEAFF.

The chain uses TRBV6-6 and TRBJ2-7; TCRdb's D call of TRBD2 is untestable without DNA. The length of the CDR3 is 17 residues. CDR1 MNHNY and CDR2 SVGAGI come from the germline V gene (reference sequence). The CDR3 protein is CASSYSTAGGPQYEQYF.

In terms of frequency, this clonotype is medium-sized. The V and J genes are TRBV19 and TRBJ2-6; TCRdb picks TRBD1, but there is no DNA to check that call. From germline, CDR1 is LNHDA and CDR2 SQIVND (reference sequence). This CDR3 is built from 18 residues. The CDR3 region is CASSMGLVPGSGANVLTF.

CDR3 loop: CASSDVRSGNTIYF. The J gene is TRBJ1-3, the V gene TRBV5-5; there is no DNA to check the TCRdb D call of TRBD1. This CDR3 is built from 14 residues. Germline V gene data show CDR1 as SGHKS and CDR2 as YYEKEE (reference sequence).

This clonotype counts as medium-sized (0.01 to 0.1%) by frequency. The V and J genes are TRBV6-2 or TRBV6-3 and TRBJ2-5; the TRBD1 assignment by TCRdb is unverifiable without DNA. The germline gives CDR1 MNHEY, CDR2 SVGEGT. This CDR3 has 16 amino acids. Here the CDR3 reads CASSYSGQGPGQTQYF.

The chain recombines TRBV14 with TRBJ2-7. The CDR3 totals 15 residues. From germline, CDR1 is SGHDN and CDR2 FVKESK. CDR3 protein: CASSQVFSVTYEQYF.

This clonotype is identified as medium-sized from frequency. This chain joins TRBV6-6 and TRBJ2-1; the D call of TRBD1 rests on TCRdb alone, since no DNA is present to check it. The CDR3 consists of 15 residues. Germline V CDR1 and CDR2: MNHNY, SVGAGI (reference sequence). Here the CDR3 reads CASSNDRPSYNEQFF.

The V call is TRBV6-5, the J call TRBJ1-3; the D call from TCRdb, TRBD1, cannot be confirmed without DNA. The CDR3 is 16 amino acids. Germline-derived CDR1 and CDR2 are MNHEY and SVGAGI. CDR3 sequence: CASSKGAAISGNTIYF.

The CDR3: CASSLDHDYSNQPQHF. The chain carries TRBV5-4 and TRBJ1-5. CDR3 length: 16 residues. Germline lookup yields CDR1 SGHNT and CDR2 YYREEE (reference sequence).

Considering frequency, this clonotype is medium-sized (0.01 to 0.1%). The CDR3 spells CASRHRGDTQYF. This chain joins TRBV6-6 and TRBJ2-3; checking the TCRdb D call of TRBD1 is not possible without DNA. The CDR3 loop spans 12 amino acids. Germline assignment: CDR1 MNHNY and CDR2 SVGAGI (reference sequence).

This clonotype is medium-sized (0.01 to 0.1%) by frequency. The V gene is TRBV19, the J gene TRBJ2-3; TCRdb's D gene call, TRBD1, goes unchecked for lack of DNA. The CDR3 runs to 13 residues. CDR1 is LNHDA and CDR2 is SQIVND in the germline V gene (reference sequence). CDR3 amino acids: CASNGGITDTQYF.

This clonotype ranks as large in terms of frequency. The CDR3 sequence: CASSKRDGYEQYF. V and J are TRBV6-5 and TRBJ2-7; absent DNA, TCRdb's TRBD2 call cannot be checked. CDR1 and CDR2 from the germline V gene are MNHEY and SVGAGI. The CDR3 length is 13 residues.

V gene TRBV5-1 combines with J gene TRBJ2-2; TCRdb lists TRBD1, though no DNA is available to test this call. CDR3 length: 15 amino acids. Germline V CDR1 and CDR2: SGHRS, YFSETQ. CDR3 residues: CASSPGQMNTGELFF.

This chain joins TRBV6-5 and TRBJ1-5; TCRdb gives TRBD1 as the D gene, but with no DNA this cannot be confirmed. The germline gives CDR1 MNHEY, CDR2 SVGAGI. This CDR3 contains 15 residues. Here the CDR3 reads CASSYDLSGGQPQHF.

Its frequency marks this clonotype as medium-sized. The rearrangement links TRBV27 to TRBJ1-5. The CDR3 has 15 residues. Germline V gene data show CDR1 as MNHEY and CDR2 as SMNVEV (reference sequence). The CDR3 reads CASSPSGGRNQPQHF.

This chain uses TRBV6-2 or TRBV6-3 with TRBJ2-1; TCRdb's D call, TRBD1, is unchecked because there is no DNA. The CDR3 contains 14 residues. CDR1 is MNHEY, CDR2 SVGEGT, per germline. CDR3 protein: CASSTGTGLDEQFF.

This clonotype ranks as large in terms of frequency. V is TRBV29-1 and J is TRBJ1-5; TCRdb indicates TRBD1, and absent DNA this call remains unverified. The CDR3 loop spans 15 amino acids. Germline V lookup: CDR1 SQVTM, CDR2 ANQGSEA. The CDR3 sequence: CSVVVTGVSNQPQHF.

This chain uses TRBV10-3 with TRBJ2-7; without DNA, the TCRdb call of TRBD1 cannot be checked. The CDR3 has 16 residues. Looked up from germline, CDR1 is ENHRY and CDR2 is SYGVKD. Here the CDR3 reads CAISENRGTFTYEQYF.

Frequency places this clonotype as medium-sized (0.01 to 0.1%). The chain joins TRBV29-1 to TRBJ1-5. The length of the CDR3 is 15 residues. Germline assignment: CDR1 SQVTM and CDR2 ANQGSEA. The CDR3 protein is CSVADGLLGNQPQHF. Complete variable domain (other parts from reference TRBV29-1 and TRBJ1-5): SAVISQKPSRDICQRGTSLTIQCQVDSQVTMMFWYRQQPGQSLTLIATANQGSEATYESGFVIDKFPISRPNLTFSTLTVSNMSPEDSSIYLCSVADGLLGNQPQHFGDGTRLSIL.

This clonotype ranks as medium-sized (0.01 to 0.1%) in terms of frequency. The chain uses TRBV30 and TRBJ2-6; lacking DNA, the TRBD1 call made by TCRdb goes unchecked. Germline V gene lookup returns CDR1 GTSNPN and CDR2 SVGIG (reference sequence). The CDR3 spans 18 residues. CDR3 region: CAWRSGDRGRSGANVLTF.